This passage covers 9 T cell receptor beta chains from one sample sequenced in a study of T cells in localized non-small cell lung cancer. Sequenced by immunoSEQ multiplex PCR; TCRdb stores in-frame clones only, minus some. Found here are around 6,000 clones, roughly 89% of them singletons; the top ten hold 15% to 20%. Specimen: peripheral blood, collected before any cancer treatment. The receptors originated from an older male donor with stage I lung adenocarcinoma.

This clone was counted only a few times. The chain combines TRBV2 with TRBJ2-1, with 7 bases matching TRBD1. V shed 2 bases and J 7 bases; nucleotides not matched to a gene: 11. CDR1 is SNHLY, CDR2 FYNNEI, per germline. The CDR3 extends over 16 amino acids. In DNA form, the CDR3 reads TGTGCCAGCAGTGAAAAGGGGGCGAGGGGTTTGAATGAGCAGTTCTTC. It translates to CASSEKGARGLNEQFF.

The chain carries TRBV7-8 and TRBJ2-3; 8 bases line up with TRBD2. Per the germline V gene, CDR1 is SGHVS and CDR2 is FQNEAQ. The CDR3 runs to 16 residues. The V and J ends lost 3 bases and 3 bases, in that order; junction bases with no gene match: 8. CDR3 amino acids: CASSFTGGRWTDTQYF. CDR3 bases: TGTGCCAGCAGCTTCACGGGGGGGCGATGGACAGATACGCAGTATTTT.

CDR3 amino acids: CATSRDRATTDTQYF. The CDR3 nucleotides are TGTGCCACCAGCAGAGACCGGGCGACGACAGATACGCAGTATTTT. This sequence joins TRBV15 and TRBJ2-3; D not certain. Per the germline V gene, CDR1 is LNHNV and CDR2 is YYDKDF (reference sequence). The V end lost 0 bases, the J end lost 3 bases, and 10 bases lay between the germline ends. The CDR3 loop spans 15 amino acids.

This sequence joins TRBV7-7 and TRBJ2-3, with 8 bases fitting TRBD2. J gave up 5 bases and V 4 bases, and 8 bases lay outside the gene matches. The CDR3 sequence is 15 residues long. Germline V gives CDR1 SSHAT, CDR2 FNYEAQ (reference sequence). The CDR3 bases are TGTGCCAGCAGCTCCCCCCGAAGCGGGGGAGATACGCAGTATTTT. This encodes CASSSPRSGGDTQYF.

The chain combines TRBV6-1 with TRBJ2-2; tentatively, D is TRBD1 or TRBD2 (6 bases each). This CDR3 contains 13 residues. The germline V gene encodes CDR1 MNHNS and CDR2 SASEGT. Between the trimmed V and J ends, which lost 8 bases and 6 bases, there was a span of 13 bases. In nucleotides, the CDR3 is TGTGCCAGCTCCGCCGGGGGCTCCGGGGAGCTGTTTTTT. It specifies CASSAGGSGELFF.

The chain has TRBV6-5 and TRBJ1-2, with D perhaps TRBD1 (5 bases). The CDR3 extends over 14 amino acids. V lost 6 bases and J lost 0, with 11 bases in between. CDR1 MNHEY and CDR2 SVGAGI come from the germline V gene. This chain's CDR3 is CASSRGRANYGYTF. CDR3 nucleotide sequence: TGTGCCAGCAGCCGGGGGAGGGCTAACTATGGCTACACCTTC.

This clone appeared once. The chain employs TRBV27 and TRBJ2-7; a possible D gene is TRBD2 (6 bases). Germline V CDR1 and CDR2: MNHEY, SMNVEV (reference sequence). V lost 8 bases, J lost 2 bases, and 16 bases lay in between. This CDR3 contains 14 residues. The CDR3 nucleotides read TGTGCCAGCTCAGACGGGACTCACACCTACGAGCAGTACTTC. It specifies CASSDGTHTYEQYF.

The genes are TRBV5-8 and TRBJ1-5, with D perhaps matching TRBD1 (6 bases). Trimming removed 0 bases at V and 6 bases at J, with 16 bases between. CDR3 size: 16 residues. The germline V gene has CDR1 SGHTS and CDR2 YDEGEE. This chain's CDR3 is CASSLGGHSPAQPQHF. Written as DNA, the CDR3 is TGTGCCAGCAGCTTGGGGGGACATAGCCCGGCTCAGCCCCAGCATTTT. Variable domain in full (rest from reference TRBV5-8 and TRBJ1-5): EAGVTQSPTHLIKTRGQQATLRCSPISGHTSVYWYQQALGLGLQFLLWYDEGEERNRGNFPPRFSGRQFPNYSSELNVNALELEDSALYLCASSLGGHSPAQPQHFGDGTRLSIL.

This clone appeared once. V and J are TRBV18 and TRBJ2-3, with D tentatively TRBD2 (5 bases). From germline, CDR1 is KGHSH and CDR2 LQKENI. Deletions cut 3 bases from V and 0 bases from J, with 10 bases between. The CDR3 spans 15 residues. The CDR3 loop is CASSPGRTSTDTQYF. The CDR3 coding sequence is TGTGCCAGCTCACCGGGGAGAACTAGCACAGATACGCAGTATTTT.